These 14 T cell receptor beta chains originate from one sample sequenced in a study of patients and donors after allogeneic stem cell transplantation. Each CDR3 protein is one row after TCRdb ran MiXCR on the RT-PCR reads. The sample carries approximately 57,000 distinct CDR3 sequences, about 14% recorded once. The specimen was blood, either unsorted or a sorted T cell fraction (not recorded which). These receptors originate from a human donor who was either an allogeneic HSCT recipient or a stem cell or donor lymphocyte infusion donor (not recorded which). It is not recorded whose cells these are; they may come from a transplant donor.

V and J are TRBV6-5 and TRBJ1-5; D perhaps matches TRBD1 (5 bases). This CDR3 contains 15 residues. CDR1 is MNHEY and CDR2 is SVGAGI in the germline V gene. The V gene lost 6 bases and the J gene lost 2 bases, with 14 bases spanning the gap. The CDR3 DNA reads TGTGCCAGCAGCGACGGGACTCTGGGCAATCAGCCCCAGCATTTT. It specifies CASSDGTLGNQPQHF.

This clonotype came up a few times. The rearrangement joins TRBV29-1 to TRBJ2-1; TRBD1 agrees at 10 bases. V lost 1 base and J lost 2; bases outside the gene matches: 2. Germline values: CDR1 SQVTM, CDR2 ANQGSEA. This CDR3 is 15 amino acids long. CDR3 region: CSVEGTGGAYNEQFF. Written as DNA, the CDR3 is TGCAGCGTTGAAGGGACAGGGGGTGCCTACAATGAGCAGTTCTTC.

This clonotype was recorded a few times. This chain connects TRBV12-3 or TRBV12-4 to TRBJ2-1, with unresolved D. This CDR3 has 14 amino acids. The V and J ends lost 1 base and 3 bases respectively, with 7 bases between them. CDR3 protein: CASSLESIYNEQFF. CDR3 nucleotides: TGTGCCAGCAGTTTAGAGTCTATCTACAATGAGCAGTTCTTC.

This clonotype was seen only a few times. The chain recombines TRBV5-1 with TRBJ2-3; 8 nucleotides line up with TRBD1. J was trimmed by 0 bases and V by 0 bases; bases with no gene match: 12. The CDR3 sequence is 19 residues long. Germline V lookup: CDR1 SGHRS, CDR2 YFSETQ. The CDR3 DNA sequence: TGCGCCAGCAGCTTGGAGTACAGGGGGTCATACCTTAGCACAGATACGCAGTATTTT. Translating gives CASSLEYRGSYLSTDTQYF.

This clonotype was seen a handful of times. The CDR3 DNA reads TGTGCCAGCAGCCTCGTAGGGAGGGCCTCTAGCACAGATACGCAGTATTTT. It encodes CASSLVGRASSTDTQYF. This chain uses TRBV12-3 or TRBV12-4 with TRBJ2-3; 7 nucleotides agree with TRBD2. V was clipped by 6 bases and J by 0 bases; unmatched bases: 12. The CDR3 has 17 residues.

The CDR3 loop is CSARGGAGGPNNEQFF. CDR3 sequence (DNA): TGCAGCGCCCGGGGGGGCGCGGGAGGGCCGAACAATGAGCAGTTCTTC. The chain is built from TRBV29-1 and TRBJ2-1, with 9 bases lining up with TRBD2. V dropped 7 bases and J dropped 5; count of bases not matched to a gene: 15. The CDR3 is 16 amino acids. Germline V CDR1 and CDR2: SQVTM, ANQGSEA.

This chain links TRBV7-9 with TRBJ2-1; D perhaps matches TRBD1 (6 bases). Germline-derived CDR1 and CDR2 are SEHNR and FQNEAQ (reference sequence). Trimming took 6 bases from V and 1 from J, leaving 16 bases between them. This CDR3 spans 16 amino acids. CDR3 sequence (DNA): TGTGCCAGCAGGATGAACAGGGATCTTTCCTACAATGAGCAGTTCTTC. Amino acids: CASRMNRDLSYNEQFF. The full variable domain, its missing parts supplied by reference TRBV7-9 and TRBJ2-1, is DTGVSQNPRHKITKRGQNVTFRCDPISEHNRLYWYRQTLGQGPEFLTYFQNEAQLEKSRLLSDRFSAERPKGSFSTLEIQRTEQGDSAMYLCASRMNRDLSYNEQFFGPGTRLTVL.

The CDR3 is CASSQEQLRGSVSDSGGYTF. As DNA, the CDR3 is TGTGCCAGCAGCCAAGAGCAGCTGAGAGGGTCGGTGTCGGATTCGGGTGGCTACACCTTC. The chain recombines TRBV3-1 with TRBJ1-2; D uncertain. The CDR3 length is 20 residues. Trimming took off 0 bases at V and 7 bases at J, with 30 bases between the two ends. Germline CDR1 is LGHDT and CDR2 is YNNKEL (reference sequence).

This clonotype was observed at least ten times. The gene calls are TRBV20-1 and TRBJ2-3, with D maybe TRBD2 (5 bases). V lost 5 bases and J 2 bases, leaving 17 bases between the germline ends. The CDR3 sequence is 15 residues long. CDR1 and CDR2 from the germline V gene are DFQATT and SNEGSKA (reference sequence). The CDR3: CSAPGLAGDTDTQYF. CDR3 DNA: TGCAGTGCTCCCGGACTCGCTGGGGACACAGATACGCAGTATTTT.

The rearrangement links TRBV6-2 or TRBV6-3 to TRBJ2-3; 16 bases map to TRBD2. This CDR3 contains 17 residues. The V segment lost 6 bases and the J segment 3 bases; nucleotides outside the gene matches: 6. Germline-derived CDR1 and CDR2 are MNHEY and SVGEGT. CDR3 loop: CASRPPGLAGGTDTQYF. DNA for the CDR3: TGTGCCAGCAGACCTCCGGGACTAGCGGGAGGGACAGATACGCAGTATTTT.

This clonotype appeared many times. The chain carries TRBV7-8 and TRBJ1-1; no reliable D call. CDR1 is SGHVS and CDR2 is FQNEAQ in the germline V gene. The CDR3 extends over 17 amino acids. V was trimmed by 5 bases and J by 3 bases, leaving 22 bases between them. As DNA, the CDR3 is TGTGCCAGCAGCGAGAGGTCAACACAACCTGGGGACACTGAAGCTTTCTTT. Translation: CASSERSTQPGDTEAFF.

The chain uses TRBV25-1 and TRBJ2-2; D is unresolved. The V and J ends lost 1 base and 4 bases respectively, with 7 bases between them. The germline gives CDR1 MGHDK, CDR2 SYGVNS. The CDR3 has 14 amino acids. CDR3 sequence: CASSESISTGELFF. CDR3 DNA: TGTGCCAGCAGTGAATCGATAAGCACCGGGGAGCTGTTTTTT.

This clonotype appeared many times. The chain employs TRBV5-1 and TRBJ2-7, with 8 bases matching TRBD2. Germline assignment: CDR1 SGHRS and CDR2 YFSETQ. The CDR3 is 14 residues long. V was clipped by 4 bases and J by 6 bases; unmatched bases: 9. The CDR3 spells CASSSSGTGVEQYF. The DNA of the CDR3 is TGCGCCAGCAGCAGTAGCGGGACCGGGGTCGAGCAGTACTTC.

The V and J genes are TRBV19 and TRBJ1-6; no reliable D call. V was clipped by 7 bases and J by 7 bases, with 11 bases between them. Per the germline V gene, CDR1 is LNHDA and CDR2 is SQIVND (reference sequence). CDR3 length: 13 residues. This CDR3 is CASMDQANSPLHF. In DNA, the CDR3 is TGTGCCAGTATGGACCAGGCCAATTCACCCCTCCACTTT.